The 6 T cell receptor beta chains in this list originate from one sample, sequenced in a study of T cells in localized non-small cell lung cancer. Clones were sequenced by immunoSEQ multiplex PCR, and TCRdb holds only the in-frame ones, with some missing. The top ten hold more than 25% of the sample, which has over a thousand clones, around a quarter seen once. Sample: normal lung tissue next to the tumor, taken before any cancer treatment. These receptors originate from a man between 40 and 70 years old with stage I lung adenocarcinoma.

The chain couples TRBV11-3 to TRBJ1-5; TRBD1 agrees at 8 bases. This CDR3 spans 17 amino acids. The V segment lost 3 bases and the J segment 9 bases; nucleotides outside the gene matches: 16. The germline V gene encodes CDR1 SGHNT and CDR2 YENEEA. The chain's CDR3 is CASSFAGDRRSQGPQHF. CDR3 nucleotide sequence: TGTGCCAGCAGCTTCGCCGGGGACAGGCGTAGCCAGGGGCCCCAGCATTTT.

Relative to its sample, this clone is medium-sized. The chain combines TRBV11-3 with TRBJ2-1; 8 bases are a match to TRBD2. Germline V gene data show CDR1 as SGHNT and CDR2 as YENEEA. This CDR3 spans 14 amino acids. With V trimmed by 5 bases and J by 9 bases, 9 bases remained unmatched. The chain's CDR3 is CASSISGARIEQFF. The CDR3 nucleotides read TGTGCCAGCAGCATTAGCGGGGCCCGGATTGAGCAGTTCTTC.

The V gene is TRBV11-3, the J gene TRBJ2-1; TRBD2 aligns across 8 bases. Per germline, CDR1 SGHNT and CDR2 YENEEA. V gave up 5 bases and J gave up 9 bases; unmatched junction bases: 12. CDR3 length: 15 residues. Written as DNA, the CDR3 is TGTGCCAGCAGCCCGGAACTAGCGGCCTGGGCTGAGCAGTTCTTC. Protein product: CASSPELAAWAEQFF.

The V and J genes are TRBV5-1 and TRBJ2-4; TRBD1 agrees at 8 bases. The CDR3 has 14 amino acids. The germline gives CDR1 SGHRS, CDR2 YFSETQ. The J segment lost 9 bases and the V segment lost 5 bases, leaving 10 bases of the junction unmatched. This chain's CDR3 is CASRPDRGSSIQYF. CDR3 DNA sequence: TGCGCCAGCAGACCCGACAGGGGTTCCAGCATTCAGTACTTC.

This clone was seen a handful of times. The rearrangement links TRBV11-3 to TRBJ2-1; TRBD2 aligns across 8 bases. This CDR3 spans 16 amino acids. V shed 0 bases and J 4 bases; nucleotides not matched to a gene: 5. From germline, CDR1 is SGHNT and CDR2 YENEEA. The DNA of the CDR3 is TGTGCCAGCAGCTTAGAGCAAGCGGGAGTGTACAATGAGCAGTTCTTC. Translating gives CASSLEQAGVYNEQFF.

The gene calls are TRBV11-3 and TRBJ2-3, with D tentatively TRBD2 (6 bases). The CDR3 covers 15 residues. CDR1 SGHNT and CDR2 YENEEA come from the germline V gene. V was clipped by 5 bases and J by 3 bases, with 15 bases between them. DNA of the CDR3: TGTGCCAGCAGCCCTCTTCCCCGGGGGACAGATACGCAGTATTTT. Translating it yields CASSPLPRGTDTQYF.